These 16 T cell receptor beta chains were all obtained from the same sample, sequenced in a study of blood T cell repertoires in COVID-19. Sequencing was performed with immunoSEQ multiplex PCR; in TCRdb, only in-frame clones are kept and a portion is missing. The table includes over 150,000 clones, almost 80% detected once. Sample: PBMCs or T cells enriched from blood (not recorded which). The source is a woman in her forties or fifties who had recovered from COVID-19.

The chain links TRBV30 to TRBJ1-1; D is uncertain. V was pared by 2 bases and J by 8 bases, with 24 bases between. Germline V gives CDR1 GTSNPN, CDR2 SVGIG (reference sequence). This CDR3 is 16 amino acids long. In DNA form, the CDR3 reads TGTGCCTGGAGTCCCACCCGTAGGAGGCCGAGAGTGGAAGCTTTCTTT. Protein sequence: CAWSPTRRRPRVEAFF.

Written as DNA, the CDR3 is TGTGCCAGCAACTCCAGGGGCTACGAGCAGTACTTC. Protein: CASNSRGYEQYF. J is TRBJ2-7 and V is TRBV7-9; D perhaps matches TRBD1 (6 bases). With 7 bases removed from V and 3 bases from J, the gap between germline ends came to 10 bases. Looked up from germline, CDR1 is SEHNR and CDR2 is FQNEAQ (reference sequence). The CDR3 runs 12 residues.

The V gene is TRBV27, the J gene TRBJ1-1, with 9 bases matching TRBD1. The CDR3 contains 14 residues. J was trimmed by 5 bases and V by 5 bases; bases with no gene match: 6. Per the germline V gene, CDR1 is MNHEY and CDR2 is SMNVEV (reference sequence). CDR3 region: CASSERQGGTEAFF. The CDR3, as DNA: TGTGCCAGCAGTGAACGACAGGGGGGGACTGAAGCTTTCTTT.

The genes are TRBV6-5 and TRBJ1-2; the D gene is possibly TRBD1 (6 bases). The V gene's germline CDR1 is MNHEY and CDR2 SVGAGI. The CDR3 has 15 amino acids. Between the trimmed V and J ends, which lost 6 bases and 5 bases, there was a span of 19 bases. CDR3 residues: CASSKGQGIRYGYTF. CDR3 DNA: TGTGCCAGCAGCAAGGGGCAGGGGATTCGGTATGGCTACACCTTC.

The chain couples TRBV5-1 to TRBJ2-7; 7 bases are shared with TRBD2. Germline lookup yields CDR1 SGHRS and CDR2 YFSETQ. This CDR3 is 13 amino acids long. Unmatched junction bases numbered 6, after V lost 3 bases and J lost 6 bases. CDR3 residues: CASSSRGSGEQYF. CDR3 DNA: TGCGCCAGCAGCTCGCGGGGGTCCGGCGAGCAGTACTTC.

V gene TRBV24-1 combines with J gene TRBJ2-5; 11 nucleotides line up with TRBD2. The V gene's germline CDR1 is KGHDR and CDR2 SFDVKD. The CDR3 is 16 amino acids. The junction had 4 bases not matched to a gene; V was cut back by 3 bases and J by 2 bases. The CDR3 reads CATSDAGLAVQETQYF. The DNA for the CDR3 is TGTGCCACCAGTGATGCGGGACTAGCGGTGCAAGAGACCCAGTACTTC.

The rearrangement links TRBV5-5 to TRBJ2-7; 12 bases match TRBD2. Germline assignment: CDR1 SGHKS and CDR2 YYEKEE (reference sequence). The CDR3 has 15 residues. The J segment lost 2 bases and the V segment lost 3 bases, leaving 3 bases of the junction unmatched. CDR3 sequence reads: CASSSTSGRAYEQYF. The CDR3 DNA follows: TGTGCCAGCAGCTCGACTAGCGGGAGAGCCTACGAGCAGTACTTC.

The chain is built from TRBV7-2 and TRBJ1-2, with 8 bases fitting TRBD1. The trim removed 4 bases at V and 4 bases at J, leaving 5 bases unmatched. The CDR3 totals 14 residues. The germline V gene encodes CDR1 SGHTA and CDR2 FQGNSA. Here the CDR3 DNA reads TGTGCCAGCAGCTACGGACAGGGCTCCTATGGCTACACCTTC. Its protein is CASSYGQGSYGYTF.

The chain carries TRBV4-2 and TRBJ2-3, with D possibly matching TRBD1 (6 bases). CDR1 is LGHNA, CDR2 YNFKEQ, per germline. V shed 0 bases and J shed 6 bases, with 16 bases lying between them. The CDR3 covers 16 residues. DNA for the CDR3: TGTGCCAGCAGCCAAGATACGTCACTAAGGGGGGATACGCAGTATTTT. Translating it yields CASSQDTSLRGDTQYF.

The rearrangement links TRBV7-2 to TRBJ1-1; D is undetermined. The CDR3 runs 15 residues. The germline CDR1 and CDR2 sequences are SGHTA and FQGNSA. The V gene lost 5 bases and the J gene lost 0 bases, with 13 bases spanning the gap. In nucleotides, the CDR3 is TGTGCCAGCAGCACTGCGGGCAGGATGAACACTGAAGCTTTCTTT. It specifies CASSTAGRMNTEAFF.

The chain's CDR3 is CASSVQGADNEQFF. The CDR3 DNA sequence: TGTGCCAGCAGCGTACAGGGGGCTGACAATGAGCAGTTCTTC. The genes are TRBV9 and TRBJ2-1; the match to TRBD1 covers 8 bases. Trimming took 1 base from V and 5 from J; bases not matched to a gene: 2. Germline V gives CDR1 SGDLS, CDR2 YYNGEE. CDR3 length: 14 amino acids.

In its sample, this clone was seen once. CDR3 bases: TGTGCTAGTGGCCCTCCCGGGAGGGCAGATACGCAGTATTTT. It yields the protein CASGPPGRADTQYF. The chain recombines TRBV12-5 with TRBJ2-3; TRBD2 matches 8 bases. The V gene's germline CDR1 is LGHNT and CDR2 FRNRAP. Losses at the gene ends were 6 bases for V and 4 bases for J; bases not matched to a gene: 6. CDR3 size: 14 residues.

This chain's CDR3 is CASSTDRNYGYTF. In DNA, the CDR3 is TGTGCCAGCAGTACCGACAGGAACTATGGCTACACCTTC. The V and J genes are TRBV6-2 or TRBV6-3 and TRBJ1-2; perhaps TRBD1 as D (6 bases). The CDR3 is 13 amino acids. Germline assignment: CDR1 MNHEY and CDR2 SVGEGT. The V and J ends lost 5 bases and 2 bases respectively, with 9 bases between them.

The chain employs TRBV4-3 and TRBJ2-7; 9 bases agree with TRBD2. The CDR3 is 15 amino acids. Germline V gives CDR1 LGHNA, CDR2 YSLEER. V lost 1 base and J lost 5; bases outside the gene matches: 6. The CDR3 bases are TGCGCCAGCAGCCAAGGGGTAGCGGGAGCTCACGAGCAGTACTTC. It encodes CASSQGVAGAHEQYF.

The CDR3 DNA sequence: TGTGCCAGCAGCTTAAACACCGCCAGCTACGAGCAGTACTTC. Translating gives CASSLNTASYEQYF. The chain is built from TRBV7-8 and TRBJ2-7; D remains unclear. Germline-derived CDR1 and CDR2 are SGHVS and FQNEAQ. The CDR3 sequence is 14 residues long. Trimming shortened V by 2 bases and J by 3 bases, and 11 bases separated the two germline ends.

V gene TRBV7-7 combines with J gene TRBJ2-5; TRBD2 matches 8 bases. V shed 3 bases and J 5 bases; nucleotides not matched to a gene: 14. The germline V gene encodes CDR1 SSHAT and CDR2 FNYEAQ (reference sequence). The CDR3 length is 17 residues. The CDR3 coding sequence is TGTGCCAGCAGCTTTTCACCCGGCCAGCGGGGGCGGGAGACCCAGTACTTC. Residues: CASSFSPGQRGRETQYF.